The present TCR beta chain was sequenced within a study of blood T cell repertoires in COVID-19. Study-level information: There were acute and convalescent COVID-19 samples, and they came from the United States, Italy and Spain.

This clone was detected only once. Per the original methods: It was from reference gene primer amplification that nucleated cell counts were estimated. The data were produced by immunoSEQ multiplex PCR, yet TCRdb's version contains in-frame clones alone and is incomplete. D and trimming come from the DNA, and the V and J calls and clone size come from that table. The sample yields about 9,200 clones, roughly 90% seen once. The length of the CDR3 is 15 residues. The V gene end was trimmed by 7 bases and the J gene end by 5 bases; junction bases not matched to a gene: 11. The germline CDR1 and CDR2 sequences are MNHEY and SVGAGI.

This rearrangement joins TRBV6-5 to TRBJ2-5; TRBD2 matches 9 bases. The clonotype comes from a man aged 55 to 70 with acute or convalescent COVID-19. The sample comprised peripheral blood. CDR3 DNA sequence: TGTGCCAGCACCCTAGCCCTAGCGGGGAGGGAGACCCAGTACTTC. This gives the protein CASTLALAGRETQYF.